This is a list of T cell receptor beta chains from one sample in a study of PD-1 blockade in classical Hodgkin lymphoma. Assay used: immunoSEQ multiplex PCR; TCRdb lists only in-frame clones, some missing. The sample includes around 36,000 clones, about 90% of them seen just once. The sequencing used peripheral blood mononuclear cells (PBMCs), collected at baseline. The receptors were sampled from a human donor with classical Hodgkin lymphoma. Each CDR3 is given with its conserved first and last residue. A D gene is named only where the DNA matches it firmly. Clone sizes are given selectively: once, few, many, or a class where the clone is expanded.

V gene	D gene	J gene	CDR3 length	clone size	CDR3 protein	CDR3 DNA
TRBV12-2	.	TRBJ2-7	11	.	CASRSAYEQYF	TGTGCAAGTCGCTCCGCCTACGAGCAGTACTTC
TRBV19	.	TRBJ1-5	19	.	CASSGGTARRWGNNQPQHF	TGTGCCAGTAGTGGAGGGACGGCCAGAAGGTGGGGTAACAATCAGCCCCAGCATTTT
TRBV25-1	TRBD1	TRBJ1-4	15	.	CASSDTGQGGEKLFF	TGTGCCAGCAGTGATACCGGACAGGGTGGTGAAAAACTGTTTTTT
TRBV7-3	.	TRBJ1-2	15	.	CASSLKSPGLGGYTF	TGTGCCAGCAGCTTAAAATCCCCCGGCCTGGGGGGCTACACCTTC
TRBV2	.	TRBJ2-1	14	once	CATSRSESYNEQFF	TGTGCCACCTCTAGGTCAGAAAGCTACAATGAGCAGTTCTTC
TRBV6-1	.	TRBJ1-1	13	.	CASRDPQGTEAFF	TGTGCCAGCAGAGACCCCCAGGGCACTGAAGCTTTCTTT
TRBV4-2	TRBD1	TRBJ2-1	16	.	CASSQSAGQGYNEQFF	TGTGCCAGCAGCCAATCGGCCGGACAGGGCTACAATGAGCAGTTCTTC
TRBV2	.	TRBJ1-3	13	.	CASSEGSGNTIYF	TGTGCCAGCAGTGAAGGCTCTGGAAACACCATATATTTT
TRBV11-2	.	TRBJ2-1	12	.	CASSFGYNEQFF	TGTGCCAGCAGCTTCGGTTACAATGAGCAGTTCTTC
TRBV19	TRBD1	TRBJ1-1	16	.	CASSRRTGARGTEAFF	TGTGCCAGTAGTAGGAGGACAGGGGCACGGGGAACTGAAGCTTTCTTT
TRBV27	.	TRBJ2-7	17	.	CASSVGGLGLYSYEQYF	TGTGCCAGCAGTGTGGGGGGCCTAGGGCTTTACTCCTACGAGCAGTACTTC
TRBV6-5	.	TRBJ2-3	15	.	CASSYYPSREDTQYF	TGTGCCAGCAGTTACTACCCTTCGAGGGAAGATACGCAGTATTTT
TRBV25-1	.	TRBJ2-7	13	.	CASSESSYYEQYF	TGTGCCAGCAGTGAATCCTCTTACTACGAGCAGTACTTC
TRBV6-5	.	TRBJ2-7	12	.	CASTRVVYEQYF	TGTGCCAGCACCCGAGTAGTCTACGAGCAGTACTTC
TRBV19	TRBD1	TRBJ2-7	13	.	CASSEGQDYEQYF	TGTGCCAGTAGTGAGGGACAGGACTACGAGCAGTACTTC
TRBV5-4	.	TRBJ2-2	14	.	CASSLRQNTGELFF	TGTGCCAGCAGCTTGCGTCAGAACACCGGGGAGCTGTTTTTT
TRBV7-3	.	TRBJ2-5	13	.	CASSLSGQETQYF	TGTGCCAGCAGCTTAAGCGGCCAAGAGACCCAGTACTTC
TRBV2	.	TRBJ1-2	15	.	CASSSGTPLAYGYTF	TGTGCCAGCAGTAGCGGGACCCCTTTGGCGTATGGCTACACCTTC
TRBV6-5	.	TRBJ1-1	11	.	CASRINTEAFF	TGTGCCAGCAGAATAAACACTGAAGCTTTCTTT
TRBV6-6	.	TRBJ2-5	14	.	CASSYQGQAGTQYF	TGTGCCAGCAGTTACCAGGGACAAGCGGGGACCCAGTACTTC
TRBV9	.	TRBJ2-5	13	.	CASSVTSQETQYF	TGTGCCAGCAGCGTAACCAGTCAAGAGACCCAGTACTTC
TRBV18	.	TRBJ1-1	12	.	CASSPGDTEAFF	TGTGCCAGCTCACCCGGGGACACTGAAGCTTTCTTT
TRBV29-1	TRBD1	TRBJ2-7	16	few	CSVEDPLQTGGYEQYF	TGCAGCGTTGAAGATCCCCTCCAGACAGGGGGCTACGAGCAGTACTTC
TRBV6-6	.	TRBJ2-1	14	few	CASSYGIMSNEQFF	TGTGCCAGCAGTTACGGGATAATGTCCAATGAGCAGTTCTTC
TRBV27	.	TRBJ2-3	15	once	CASSGPGLRLDTQYF	TGTGCCAGCAGTGGGCCGGGACTGAGGCTAGATACGCAGTATTTT
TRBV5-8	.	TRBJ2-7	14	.	CASSLLQGGYEQYF	TGTGCCAGCAGCTTGTTGCAGGGAGGCTACGAGCAGTACTTC
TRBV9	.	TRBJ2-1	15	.	CASSVGGHSYNEQFF	TGTGCCAGCAGCGTAGGGGGGCATTCCTACAATGAGCAGTTCTTC
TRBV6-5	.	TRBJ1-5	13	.	CASSYEVHQPQHF	TGTGCCAGCAGTTATGAGGTCCATCAGCCCCAGCATTTT
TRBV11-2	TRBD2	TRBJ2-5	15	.	CASSLSGGALSTQYF	TGTGCCAGCAGTCTCAGCGGGGGGGCCTTATCGACCCAGTACTTC
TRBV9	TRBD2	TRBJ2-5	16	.	CASSPRRAGDQETQYF	TGTGCCAGCAGCCCGCGAAGGGCGGGGGATCAAGAGACCCAGTACTTC
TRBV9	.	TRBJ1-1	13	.	CASSVMRDTEAFF	TGTGCCAGCAGCGTAATGAGGGACACTGAAGCTTTCTTT
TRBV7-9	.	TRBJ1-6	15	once	CASSAGSSYNSPLHF	TGTGCCAGCAGCGCAGGGAGCTCCTATAATTCACCCCTCCACTTT
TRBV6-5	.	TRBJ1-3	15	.	CASSYSGFSGNTIYF	TGTGCCAGCAGTTACTCGGGGTTTTCTGGAAACACCATATATTTT
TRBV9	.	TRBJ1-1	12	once	CASSASDTEAFF	TGTGCCAGCAGCGCCTCAGACACTGAAGCTTTCTTT
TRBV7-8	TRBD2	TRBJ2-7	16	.	CASSLKASGASYEQYF	TGTGCCAGCAGCTTAAAAGCTAGCGGGGCCTCCTACGAGCAGTACTTC
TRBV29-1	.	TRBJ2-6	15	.	CSVTQGGAGANVLTF	TGCAGCGTTACCCAGGGGGGCGCTGGGGCCAACGTCCTGACTTTC
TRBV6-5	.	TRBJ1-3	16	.	CASSYSSGTAGNTIYF	TGTGCCAGCAGTTACTCTTCCGGGACGGCTGGAAACACCATATATTTT
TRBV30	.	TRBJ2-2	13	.	CAWSELRAGELFF	TGTGCCTGGAGCGAATTACGGGCCGGGGAGCTGTTTTTT
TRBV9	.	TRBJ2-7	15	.	CASSLGPRVVHEQYF	TGTGCCAGCAGCCTGGGGCCCAGGGTTGTCCACGAGCAGTACTTC
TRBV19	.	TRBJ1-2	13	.	CASNPRGSTGYTF	TGTGCCAGTAACCCGAGGGGATCTACTGGCTACACCTTC
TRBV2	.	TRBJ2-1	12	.	CASSVSYNEQFF	TGTGCCAGCAGTGTTAGTTACAATGAGCAGTTCTTC
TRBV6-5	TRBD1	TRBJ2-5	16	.	CASSSPGTGRQETQYF	TGTGCCAGCAGTTCGCCGGGGACAGGGCGGCAAGAGACCCAGTACTTC
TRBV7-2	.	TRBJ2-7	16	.	CASSSAPAPGPLEQYF	TGTGCCAGCAGCTCCGCCCCGGCACCGGGACCGCTCGAGCAGTACTTC
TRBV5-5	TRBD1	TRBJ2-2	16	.	CASSLWAGGNTGELFF	TGTGCCAGCAGCTTGTGGGCAGGGGGTAACACCGGGGAGCTGTTTTTT
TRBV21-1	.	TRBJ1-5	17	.	CASSKEEFTVKGQPQHF	TGTGCCAGCAGCAAAGAGGAGTTCACAGTGAAGGGTCAGCCCCAGCATTTT
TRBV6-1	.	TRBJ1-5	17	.	CASSESIAGGGNQPQHF	TGTGCCAGCAGTGAATCCATAGCGGGGGGGGGCAATCAGCCCCAGCATTTT
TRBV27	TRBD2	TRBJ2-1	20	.	CASSREGRGWREASYNEQFF	TGTGCCAGCAGTAGGGAAGGCCGTGGGTGGCGGGAGGCCTCCTACAATGAGCAGTTCTTC
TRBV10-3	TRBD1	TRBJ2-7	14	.	CAISDPTGSYEQYF	TGTGCCATCAGTGACCCGACAGGGTCCTACGAGCAGTACTTC